This entry features one T cell receptor beta chain sequence. Its antigen is not known. This sample was taken from a study of shared clonotypes between healthy human individuals. The study, taken as a whole, reports: It was the few donors that limited the genetic and exposure-history diversity represented. Though the depth was large, rarefaction showed that sorted-subset sequencing was incomplete. Several donors shared roughly 5% of their naive CD4 clonotypes.

CDR3 size: 11 residues. Germline V CDR1 and CDR2: SGDLS, YYNGEE. The germline V and J ends were trimmed by 3 bases and 13 bases, with 11 bases remaining between them. Assay: immunoSEQ multiplex PCR; the TCRdb copy retains only in-frame clones and omits some. Among approximately 2.5 million clones listed, over 85% were seen once. The sample comprised naive CD4+ T cells from PBMCs. Subset denoted: CD45RA+ positively selected. The V call is TRBV9, the J call TRBJ2-4; perhaps TRBD1 as D (6 bases). The TCR was taken from a young man in good health. Some clones in this sample may be carry-over from other donors' samples. The CDR3 here is CASSGGTNQYF. DNA for the CDR3: TGTGCCAGCAGCGGGGGGACAAACCAGTACTTC.